Listed below are T cell receptor beta chains from one sample, sequenced in a study of blood T cell repertoires in COVID-19. Using immunoSEQ multiplex PCR, the repertoire was profiled, and TCRdb retains in-frame clones only, with some absent. The table has 140,000 to 150,000 clones, 84% seen once. The material sequenced was peripheral blood. The receptors come from a man between 25 and 39 years old with COVID-19, enrolled during active disease. Each CDR3 is given with its conserved first and last residue. A D gene is named only where the DNA matches it firmly. Clone size is not always given. Where it is, it says once, few, many or a class for expanded clones.

J gene: TRBJ2-1; D gene: NA; clone size: NA; CDR3 length: 15; V gene: TRBV9; CDR3 protein: CASSVVDRPGNEQFF; CDR3 DNA: TGTGCCAGCAGCGTAGTCGACCGCCCGGGGAATGAGCAGTTCTTC
J gene: TRBJ2-5; D gene: TRBD1; clone size: once; CDR3 length: 15; V gene: TRBV30; CDR3 protein: CAWSRDRGLQETQYF; CDR3 DNA: TGTGCCTGGAGCCGGGACAGGGGACTTCAAGAGACCCAGTACTTC
J gene: TRBJ2-1; D gene: TRBD2; clone size: NA; CDR3 length: 18; V gene: TRBV7-8; CDR3 protein: CASSPRTSGRSSYNEQFF; CDR3 DNA: TGTGCCAGCAGCCCCCGGACTAGCGGGCGGAGCTCCTACAATGAGCAGTTCTTC
J gene: TRBJ2-7; D gene: TRBD2; clone size: NA; CDR3 length: 15; V gene: TRBV10-2; CDR3 protein: CASSEGSGMFYEQYF; CDR3 DNA: TGCGCCAGCAGTGAGGGTAGCGGGATGTTCTACGAGCAGTACTTC
J gene: TRBJ1-1; D gene: NA; clone size: NA; CDR3 length: 15; V gene: TRBV6-5; CDR3 protein: CASSYSSGVDTEAFF; CDR3 DNA: TGTGCCAGCAGTTACTCGTCCGGGGTGGACACTGAAGCTTTCTTT
J gene: TRBJ1-5; D gene: NA; clone size: NA; CDR3 length: 15; V gene: TRBV19; CDR3 protein: CASSIAETETQPQHF; CDR3 DNA: TGTGCCAGTAGTATAGCCGAGACAGAAACGCAGCCCCAGCATTTT
J gene: TRBJ2-7; D gene: NA; clone size: once; CDR3 length: 14; V gene: TRBV30; CDR3 protein: CAWSGGESSYEQYF; CDR3 DNA: TGTGCCTGGAGTGGGGGGGAATCGTCCTACGAGCAGTACTTC
J gene: TRBJ2-7; D gene: TRBD1; clone size: NA; CDR3 length: 14; V gene: TRBV28; CDR3 protein: CASTETGLAVEQYF; CDR3 DNA: TGTGCCAGCACCGAGACAGGGCTCGCTGTCGAGCAGTACTTC
J gene: TRBJ2-1; D gene: NA; clone size: NA; CDR3 length: 13; V gene: TRBV27; CDR3 protein: CASSLATGNEQFF; CDR3 DNA: TGTGCCAGCAGTTTGGCTACCGGGAATGAGCAGTTCTTC
J gene: TRBJ2-7; D gene: TRBD1; clone size: NA; CDR3 length: 12; V gene: TRBV7-8; CDR3 protein: CASSWDSYEQYF; CDR3 DNA: TGTGCCAGCAGCTGGGACAGCTACGAGCAGTACTTC
J gene: TRBJ2-3; D gene: NA; clone size: NA; CDR3 length: 15; V gene: TRBV19; CDR3 protein: CASSPGSRGTDTQYF; CDR3 DNA: TGTGCCAGTAGTCCTGGGAGTAGGGGCACAGATACGCAGTATTTT
J gene: TRBJ2-7; D gene: TRBD1; clone size: NA; CDR3 length: 14; V gene: TRBV28; CDR3 protein: CASWPGQGAYEQYF; CDR3 DNA: TGTGCCAGCTGGCCGGGACAGGGGGCCTACGAGCAGTACTTC
J gene: TRBJ1-2; D gene: NA; clone size: NA; CDR3 length: 15; V gene: TRBV10-3; CDR3 protein: CATVTGAGTNYGYTF; CDR3 DNA: TGTGCCACGGTGACAGGAGCCGGTACTAACTATGGCTACACCTTC
J gene: TRBJ2-4; D gene: NA; clone size: many; CDR3 length: 15; V gene: TRBV28; CDR3 protein: CASSPSLGGRGSRYF; CDR3 DNA: TGTGCCAGCAGCCCCTCGTTGGGAGGTAGGGGCAGTCGGTACTTC
J gene: TRBJ2-2; D gene: NA; clone size: NA; CDR3 length: 16; V gene: TRBV28; CDR3 protein: CASSLFTGSNTGELFF; CDR3 DNA: TGTGCCAGCAGTTTATTTACCGGGTCGAACACCGGGGAGCTGTTTTTT
J gene: TRBJ2-6; D gene: NA; clone size: NA; CDR3 length: 18; V gene: TRBV7-8; CDR3 protein: CASSLPGLDLAGANVLTF; CDR3 DNA: TGTGCCAGCAGCCTCCCCGGTCTTGATTTAGCTGGGGCCAACGTCCTGACTTTC
J gene: TRBJ2-6; D gene: NA; clone size: NA; CDR3 length: 15; V gene: TRBV30; CDR3 protein: CAWSLPYSGANVLTF; CDR3 DNA: TGTGCCTGGAGTTTGCCCTACTCTGGGGCCAACGTCCTGACTTTC
J gene: TRBJ1-2; D gene: NA; clone size: NA; CDR3 length: 16; V gene: TRBV7-9; CDR3 protein: CASSSSQAGSYYGYTF; CDR3 DNA: TGTGCCAGCAGCTCTTCGCAGGCCGGATCATACTATGGCTACACCTTC
J gene: TRBJ2-1; D gene: NA; clone size: NA; CDR3 length: 10; V gene: TRBV29-1; CDR3 protein: CSVSKSEQFF; CDR3 DNA: TGCAGCGTTTCTAAATCTGAGCAGTTCTTC
J gene: TRBJ2-7; D gene: TRBD1; clone size: NA; CDR3 length: 13; V gene: TRBV6-6; CDR3 protein: CASTPGTAYEQYF; CDR3 DNA: TGTGCCAGCACCCCTGGGACAGCATACGAGCAGTACTTC
J gene: TRBJ2-7; D gene: NA; clone size: once; CDR3 length: 15; V gene: TRBV27; CDR3 protein: CASTKQGGPLYEQYF; CDR3 DNA: TGTGCCAGCACCAAACAGGGAGGGCCCCTATACGAGCAGTACTTC
J gene: TRBJ1-5; D gene: NA; clone size: NA; CDR3 length: 15; V gene: TRBV30; CDR3 protein: CAWSVRGSSNQPQHF; CDR3 DNA: TGTGCCTGGAGTGTACGGGGAAGTAGCAATCAGCCCCAGCATTTT